The source of this T cell receptor (beta chain) is a study of blood T cell repertoires in COVID-19. Study in general: T cells, B-cell-depleted T cells, or PBMCs provided the cDNA or gDNA that served as material.

This clone came up a few times. Adults between roughly 18 and 89 years of age took part from some 25 US areas. Trimming shortened V by 5 bases and J by 1 base, and 6 bases separated the two germline ends. Germline V gene sequence: CDR1 LNHDA, CDR2 SQIVND (reference sequence). This CDR3 is 12 amino acids long. The assay was immunoSEQ multiplex PCR, and TCRdb's table has in-frame clones only and misses some. The table lists about 350,000 clones, around nine tenths of them singletons, with 1% in the top ten. Input material: PBMCs or T cells enriched from blood (not recorded which). V gene TRBV19 combines with J gene TRBJ2-7; D uncertain. This clonotype originated in a woman in her twenties or thirties who had been exposed to COVID-19. CDR3 coding DNA: TGTGCCAGTAGTGCCAGATCCTACGAGCAGTACTTC. Protein product: CASSARSYEQYF.